Ten or more counts support the clone carrying this TCR beta chain. Its specificity is unknown. The data were obtained in a study of T cells after yellow fever vaccination. General study points: Booster samples showed a return of most primary-vaccination clones (roughly 96% CD4, approximately 90% CD8). Some clonotypes, a small share, were shared between CD4 and CD8 compartments.

TCRdb redid the calling of the 5' RACE reads with MiXCR, one entry per CDR3 protein. The sample lists 100,000 to 150,000 distinct CDR3 sequences, about 7.2% occurring once. Germline CDR1 LGHDT, CDR2 YNNKEL (reference sequence). Trimming stripped 1 base from V and 7 bases from J, with 17 bases between. The CDR3 extends over 16 amino acids. The chain employs TRBV3-1 and TRBJ1-5, with D possibly being TRBD1 (5 bases). The sequences come from CD4+ T cells sorted from PBMCs, collected 45 days after the first yellow fever vaccination. The sequence derives from a man aged 18 to 29 who received the YFV17D yellow fever vaccine. The CDR3 spells CASSQGGILRGQPQHF. The CDR3 DNA follows: TGTGCCAGCAGCCAAGGGGGCATCCTTCGGGGACAGCCCCAGCATTTT.